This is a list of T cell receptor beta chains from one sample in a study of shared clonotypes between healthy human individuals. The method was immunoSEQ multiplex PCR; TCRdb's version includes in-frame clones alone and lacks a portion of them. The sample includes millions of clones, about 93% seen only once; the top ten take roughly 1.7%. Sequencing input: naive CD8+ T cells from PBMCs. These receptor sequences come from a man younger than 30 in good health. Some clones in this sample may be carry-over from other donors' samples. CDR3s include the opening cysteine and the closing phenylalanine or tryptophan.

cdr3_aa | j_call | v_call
CASSQDGQGAGNTIYF | TRBJ1-3 | TRBV4-3
CASSLGGLYEQYF | TRBJ2-7 | TRBV11-2
CASSSPTKAYNEQFF | TRBJ2-1 | TRBV7-9
CASSLSGLNQPQHF | TRBJ1-5 | TRBV27
CASGTGFPYEQYF | TRBJ2-7 | TRBV10-2
CASSPRTGWSYEQYF | TRBJ2-7 | TRBV19
CASIPGLAFYNEQFF | TRBJ2-1 | TRBV6-1
CASSYSALWNTEAFF | TRBJ1-1 | TRBV6-6
CAISESEGLDQPQHF | TRBJ1-5 | TRBV10-3
CASSQVVREGYNEQFF | TRBJ2-1 | TRBV4-1
CASSLPSVGNQPQHF | TRBJ1-5 | TRBV5-1
CASTKGTEAFF | TRBJ1-1 | TRBV19
CASSTGLAYTGELFF | TRBJ2-2 | TRBV21-1
CASSYGRDSPGEQYF | TRBJ2-7 | TRBV6-5
CASSLSPAQEAFYGYTF | TRBJ1-2 | TRBV7-2
CASSLNWGQISGANVLTF | TRBJ2-6 | TRBV28
CASSSLENEKLFF | TRBJ1-4 | TRBV7-6
CSVWLAGGIQETQYF | TRBJ2-5 | TRBV29-1
CASSSTTEAFF | TRBJ1-1 | TRBV5-1
CASSLTGRSYEQYF | TRBJ2-7 | TRBV5-1
CATEPPLGHEQFF | TRBJ2-1 | TRBV10-3
CASSFGLTHHEQYF | TRBJ2-7 | TRBV7-9
CASSFTVYEQYF | TRBJ2-7 | TRBV7-9
CASSGQDQPQHF | TRBJ1-5 | TRBV6-4
CASSQGPGLAKETQYF | TRBJ2-5 | TRBV4-1
CASSTRDSFTGELFF | TRBJ2-2 | TRBV28
CASSVGKGNTEAFF | TRBJ1-1 | TRBV9
CASSYSYSGAPEQFF | TRBJ2-1 | TRBV6-5
CASSSPGNLNTEAFF | TRBJ1-1 | TRBV28
CASSFQGGFGELFF | TRBJ2-2 | TRBV5-6
CASSLATYEQYF | TRBJ2-7 | TRBV11-2
CASSVGSGSRNEQFF | TRBJ2-1 | TRBV9
CASSGSVWGYTF | TRBJ1-2 | TRBV14
CASSLLVGSGGYTDTQYF | TRBJ2-3 | TRBV7-9
CASSPPWRIQETQYF | TRBJ2-5 | TRBV18
CASSLIRDTSIGDTQYF | TRBJ2-3 | TRBV7-9
CASSPEAWPNEQFF | TRBJ2-1 | TRBV5-4
CASSNVAGGEYEQYF | TRBJ2-7 | TRBV10-2
CASSQDGGWAEQYF | TRBJ2-7 | TRBV4-3
CASSWTGQGELFF | TRBJ2-2 | TRBV5-1
CASGSTGGPEAFF | TRBJ1-1 | TRBV25-1
CASSQEGHHTDTQYF | TRBJ2-3 | TRBV4-1